Listed below are T cell receptor beta chains from one sample, sequenced in a study of T cells in Graves' hyperthyroidism and ophthalmopathy. TCRdb used MiXCR to reprocess the multiplex PCR reads, holding one entry per CDR3 protein. The sample yields approximately 430,000 distinct CDR3 sequences, more than 15% seen once. What was sequenced was blood. These TCRs come from a young woman with Graves' hyperthyroidism. Both conserved end residues are part of each CDR3. Fields, in order: clone size, V gene, D gene, J gene, CDR3 DNA, CDR3 protein. The D gene is left open where the match is weak. The size entry is marked missing in some rows and otherwise reads once, few, many or a size class.

>few|TRBV7-9|TRBD2|TRBJ2-4
TGTGCCAGCAGCCTTACTAGCGGGGTAGCCAAAAACATTCAGTACTTC
CASSLTSGVAKNIQYF
>few|TRBV6-1|.|TRBJ2-7
TGTGCCAGCGTCGAACCGGGACATAGCCCCTACGAGCAGTACTTC
CASVEPGHSPYEQYF
>.|TRBV6-2/TRBV6-3|.|TRBJ2-1
TGTGCCAGCAGTTACGAAGGCGGGGGCTACACCGGGGAAAATGAGCAGTTCTTC
CASSYEGGGYTGENEQFF
>.|TRBV12-5|.|TRBJ2-2
TGTGCGGGGGTAAGGGGGAACACCGGGGAGCTGTTTTTT
CAGVRGNTGELFF
>many|TRBV7-8|TRBD2|TRBJ2-7
TGTGCCAGCAGCCCAGGACTAGCGGGAGCAGAGCAGTACTTC
CASSPGLAGAEQYF
>.|TRBV28|.|TRBJ2-7
TGTGCCAGCCGCATCAACAGGGTCTACGAGCAGTACTTC
CASRINRVYEQYF
>.|TRBV3-1|.|TRBJ1-2
TGTGCCAGCAGACAAGGGTACGGGAATGGCTACGCCTTC
CASRQGYGNGYAF
>once|TRBV29-1|.|TRBJ2-1
TGCAGCGTTGGACAGGTAAATGAGCAGTTCTTC
CSVGQVNEQFF
>many|TRBV28|.|TRBJ2-4
TGTGCCAGCAGTTTAGGGGGGGGGCCTGCAAACATTCAGTACTTC
CASSLGGGPANIQYF
>many|TRBV11-2|.|TRBJ2-7
TGTGCCAGCAGCTTAGACCGGGTCTACGAGCAGTACTTC
CASSLDRVYEQYF